This TCR beta chain was obtained from a study of CD8 T cells in ankylosing spondylitis. Study-level results: Matched ankylosing spondylitis synovial fluid reportedly showed significant enrichment of disease-linked clones. There were earlier reports of some motif variants in reactive arthritis synovial fluid and blood.

A note on this clonotype: Antigen specificity is unknown.

TCRdb passed the 5' RACE reads through MiXCR, listing each CDR3 protein once. The sample contains fewer than 350,000 distinct CDR3 sequences, around 10% of which appear only once. Germline CDR1 and CDR2: SGHTA and FQGNSA. V dropped 5 bases and J dropped 0 bases, with 11 bases sitting between them. The length of the CDR3 is 15 residues. The rearrangement uses TRBV7-2 and TRBJ1-3; no firm D call. Sequences were obtained from blood, either unsorted or a sorted T cell fraction (not recorded which). This clonotype originated in a female donor with ankylosing spondylitis or in good health (not recorded which). This chain's CDR3 is CASSLSLDSGNTIYF. The CDR3 DNA follows: TGTGCCAGCAGCCTAAGTCTAGACTCTGGAAACACCATATATTTT.